Sequencing of this T cell receptor (beta chain) was carried out in a study of beta chain features in type 1 diabetes. General observations from the study: Among patients with Type 1 diabetes, TCRB CDR3s were moderately but significantly shorter in every one of the four CD4+ subsets.

This clone was counted a few times. The antigen is undetermined. All of the isolated RNA was reverse transcribed, so expressed TCRB transcripts were sequenced. TCRdb's table, derived via immunoSEQ multiplex PCR, lists solely in-frame clones and lacks some. Of under 300,000 clones detected, 11% to 15% appear once; the ten largest clones hold 0.015% to 0.02%. The CDR3 has 16 residues. The germline V gene has CDR1 MNHEY and CDR2 SMNVEV (reference sequence). Trimming removed 2 bases at V and 0 bases at J, with 11 bases between. The rearrangement links TRBV27 to TRBJ1-3; D uncertain. Sequencing used naive CD4+ T cells from blood. The receptor was isolated from a man aged 25 to 40 with type 1 diabetes. Here the CDR3 DNA reads TGTGCCAGCAGTTTAGAAGTAGATCGCTCTGGAAACACCATATATTTT. Its translation is CASSLEVDRSGNTIYF.